Shown below are 16 T cell receptor beta chains from a single sample sequenced in a study of radiotherapy plus CTLA-4 blockade in lung cancer. Produced via immunoSEQ multiplex PCR; TCRdb's table is partial and in-frame only. The sample includes some 34,000 clones, 72% of them seen just once. The starting material was peripheral blood, obtained from a patient treated with radiotherapy plus ipilimumab. The receptors were gathered from a human donor with non-small cell lung cancer who had stable disease on radiotherapy plus ipilimumab.

The rearrangement links TRBV7-8 to TRBJ1-5; TRBD1 aligns across 10 bases. The V gene's germline CDR1 is SGHVS and CDR2 FQNEAQ. The CDR3 has 14 residues. V gave up 4 bases and J gave up 7 bases; unmatched junction bases: 4. The CDR3 sequence is CASSSGTGEQPQHF. The CDR3 DNA reads as TGTGCCAGCAGCTCAGGGACAGGGGAACAGCCCCAGCATTTT. Combining the CDR3 with reference TRBV7-8 and TRBJ1-5 gives the whole variable domain GAGVSQSPRYKVAKRGQDVALRCDPISGHVSLFWYQQALGQGPEFLTYFQNEAQLDKSGLPSDRFFAERPEGSVSTLKIQRTQQEDSAVYLCASSSGTGEQPQHFGDGTRLSIL.

V gene TRBV7-9 combines with J gene TRBJ2-5; 8 nucleotides line up with TRBD1. Germline V CDR1 and CDR2: SEHNR, FQNEAQ (reference sequence). The length of the CDR3 is 15 residues. Germline trimming cut 5 bases from V and 0 bases from J; bases unmatched to any gene: 5. The CDR3 coding sequence is TGTGCCAGCAGCGGGACAGGTTCTTACCAAGAGACCCAGTACTTC. Translated: CASSGTGSYQETQYF.

This chain joins TRBV5-5 and TRBJ2-3, with D tentatively TRBD1 (6 bases). The CDR3 consists of 14 residues. Germline CDR1 and CDR2: SGHKS and YYEKEE (reference sequence). Between the trimmed V and J ends, which lost 3 bases and 6 bases, there was a span of 14 bases. CDR3 loop: CASSSVRQVDTQYF. The CDR3, as DNA: TGTGCCAGCAGCTCGGTGAGACAGGTGGATACGCAGTATTTT. The entire variable domain, with the rest obtained from reference TRBV5-5 and TRBJ2-3, is as follows: DAGVTQSPTHLIKTRGQQVTLRCSPISGHKSVSWYQQVLGQGPQFIFQYYEKEERGRGNFPDRFSARQFPNYSSELNVNALLLGDSALYLCASSSVRQVDTQYFGPGTRLTVL.

The chain combines TRBV6-5 with TRBJ2-5; the match to TRBD1 covers 11 bases. This CDR3 comprises 16 residues. J lost 4 bases, V lost 2 bases, and 6 bases had no gene match. CDR1 and CDR2 (germline): MNHEY, SVGAGI. As DNA, the CDR3 is TGTGCCAGCAGTTACGTGAGGACAGGGGGCGGAGAGACCCAGTACTTC. It translates to CASSYVRTGGGETQYF.

The rearrangement links TRBV6-6 to TRBJ1-6; D gene unclear. This CDR3 has 15 residues. Trimming left V 7 bases short and J 7 bases short, with 17 bases between. Germline V CDR1 and CDR2: MNHNY, SVGAGI (reference sequence). The CDR3 sequence: CASNQPWRANSPLHF. The CDR3 coding sequence is TGTGCCAGCAACCAGCCGTGGAGGGCCAATTCACCCCTCCACTTT.

This chain links TRBV19 with TRBJ1-2; tentatively, D is TRBD1 (5 bases). This CDR3 is built from 13 residues. The germline V and J ends were trimmed by 3 bases and 5 bases, with 10 bases remaining between them. Germline CDR1 is LNHDA and CDR2 is SQIVND (reference sequence). CDR3 protein: CASSMRDPYGYTF. The CDR3 DNA reads as TGTGCCAGTAGTATGCGGGACCCTTATGGCTACACCTTC.

This clone was seen a handful of times. One junction end disagrees with the germline gene, perhaps due to a read error. CDR3 nucleotides: TGTGCCTGGAGTGTACAGGGGACTAGCATAGATACGCAGTATTTT. Its translation is CAWSVQGTSIDTQYF. This rearrangement joins TRBV30 to TRBJ2-3, with TRBD2 identical over 9 bases. There are 15 residues in the CDR3. Per germline, CDR1 GTSNPN and CDR2 SVGIG (reference sequence). Using reference TRBV30 and TRBJ2-3 for the parts outside the CDR3, the full variable domain is SQTIHQWPATLVQPVGSPLSLECTVEGTSNPNLYWYRQAAGRGLQLLFYSVGIGQISSEVPQNLSASRPQDRQFILSSKKLLLSDSGFYLCAWSVQGTSIDTQYFGPGTRLTVL.

The chain has TRBV5-4 and TRBJ2-1; TRBD2 agrees at 11 bases. The CDR3 length is 15 residues. From germline, CDR1 is SGHNT and CDR2 YYREEE (reference sequence). V shed 4 bases, J shed 2 bases, and the junction held 2 bases outside the gene matches. As DNA, the CDR3 is TGTGCCAGCAGCACTAGCGGGGGTACCTACAATGAGCAGTTCTTC. Its protein is CASSTSGGTYNEQFF.

The chain combines TRBV15 with TRBJ2-7; 12 positions agree with TRBD2. The CDR3 consists of 15 residues. The J segment lost 5 bases and the V segment lost 9 bases, leaving 11 bases of the junction unmatched. From germline, CDR1 is LNHNV and CDR2 YYDKDF (reference sequence). The CDR3 sequence is CATKETSGGYDEQYF. In DNA, the CDR3 is TGTGCCACGAAGGAAACTAGCGGGGGGTATGACGAGCAGTACTTC.

In its sample, this clone was seen once. The chain recombines TRBV28 with TRBJ1-2, with unresolved D. Trimming removed 4 bases at V and 3 bases at J, with 3 bases between. The germline V gene encodes CDR1 MDHEN and CDR2 SYDVKM. The length of the CDR3 is 11 residues. The CDR3 nucleotides read TGTGCCAGCAGTTCCTACTATGGCTACACCTTC. Amino acid sequence: CASSSYYGYTF.

The V and J genes are TRBV19 and TRBJ1-2, with D perhaps matching TRBD1 (6 bases). The V and J ends lost 5 bases and 1 base respectively, with 17 bases between them. The CDR3 has 16 amino acids. CDR1 is LNHDA, CDR2 SQIVND, per germline (reference sequence). In DNA form, the CDR3 reads TGTGCCAGTAGTCCGAATTATTACAGGGATAACTATGGCTACACCTTC. Translated: CASSPNYYRDNYGYTF. Full variable domain (rest looked up from reference TRBV19 and TRBJ1-2): DGGITQSPKYLFRKEGQNVTLSCEQNLNHDAMYWYRQDPGQGLRLIYYSQIVNDFQKGDIAEGYSVSREKKESFPLTVTSAQKNPTAFYLCASSPNYYRDNYGYTFGSGTRLTVV.

This chain joins TRBV9 and TRBJ1-1, with a possible D match to TRBD1 (5 bases). V shed 0 bases and J shed 3 bases, with 12 bases lying between them. Germline loops: CDR1 SGDLS, CDR2 YYNGEE. The CDR3 is 15 residues long. The CDR3 coding sequence is TGTGCCAGCAGCGTAGGGGCAGGGAGGTACACTGAAGCTTTCTTT. This codes for CASSVGAGRYTEAFF.

This chain uses TRBV7-6 with TRBJ2-7; tentative D call: TRBD2 (6 bases). The V end was cut by 5 bases, the J end by 5 bases, with 16 bases between. Germline V gene sequence: CDR1 SGHVS, CDR2 FNYEAQ. CDR3 length equals 14 residues. CDR3 nucleotide sequence: TGTGCCAGCAGCCCCAAAGTGGCTAGCGACGAGCAGTACTTC. Its translation: CASSPKVASDEQYF.

The CDR3 sequence: CASITMDRVGSEQYF. DNA for the CDR3: TGTGCCAGCATTACCATGGACAGGGTAGGGTCCGAGCAGTACTTC. This chain links TRBV6-1 with TRBJ2-7, with TRBD1 matching over 8 bases. V gave up 7 bases and J gave up 6 bases; unmatched junction bases: 14. The CDR3 spans 15 residues. CDR1 MNHNS and CDR2 SASEGT come from the germline V gene.

V is TRBV7-8 and J is TRBJ1-2; 7 nucleotides line up with TRBD1. Per germline, CDR1 SGHVS and CDR2 FQNEAQ. V gave up 0 bases and J gave up 12 bases; unmatched junction bases: 10. The CDR3 loop spans 14 amino acids. CDR3 loop: CASSLAHAGGVDTF. The DNA for the CDR3 is TGTGCCAGCAGCTTAGCGCACGCAGGGGGAGTTGACACCTTC.

The CDR3, as DNA: TGTGCCAGCAGGGCCGACAGGGCCCAGGGCCAGCCCCAGCATTTT. This gives the protein CASRADRAQGQPQHF. This chain connects TRBV2 to TRBJ1-5; TRBD1 agrees at 7 bases. CDR1 and CDR2 from the germline V gene are SNHLY and FYNNEI. After removal of 6 bases from V and 7 bases from J, the junction contained 12 bases not matched to a gene. The CDR3 sequence is 15 residues long.